This is a list of T cell receptor beta chains from one sample in a study of a mutant IDH1 vaccine in newly diagnosed glioma. Libraries were prepared by immunoSEQ multiplex PCR; TCRdb keeps only in-frame clonotypes and omits some of them. The sample records some 70,000 clones, more than 65% being singletons. The sample in question was PBMCs, obtained from a glioma patient treated with radiotherapy, temozolomide or both. These receptors all stem from a man aged 45-65 years with glioma. Each CDR3 is given without its conserved first and last residue. The size field is filled for only some rows; it gives once, few, many or a size class.

TRBV30	TRBJ1-4	once	AWSVQPTNEKLF
TRBV28	TRBJ1-1	few	ASSARGLFAF
TRBV10-2	TRBJ1-1	-	ASSAPGLNTEAF
TRBV2	TRBJ1-1	few	ASSKGTGSNTEAF
TRBV5-4	TRBJ1-2	-	ASTLGGSSNYGYT
TRBV2	TRBJ2-2	once	ATSRGTGNTGELF
TRBV20-1	TRBJ1-4	-	SASSNEKLF
TRBV1	TRBJ2-7	-	TSSQLPGLAGLHEQY
TRBV7-2	TRBJ2-1	once	ASSPPGGGHNEQF
TRBV9	TRBJ1-1	once	ASSVDGTEAF
TRBV7-2	TRBJ2-2	-	ASSPPEGFWSTGELF
TRBV29-1	TRBJ1-3	-	SVRTGSGNTIY